This T cell receptor (beta chain) was profiled in a study of identical twins. Study findings and constraints: Fewer insertions characterized abundant cord blood beta clonotypes, whereas memory repertoires showed none.

At least ten counts were recorded for this clonotype. Its target is not known. The CDR3 totals 14 residues. Looked up from germline, CDR1 is SGHVS and CDR2 is FQNEAQ. Trimming took 4 bases from V and 0 from J, leaving 10 bases between them. TCRdb re-called the 5' RACE reads with MiXCR, one entry per CDR3 protein. This sample yields about 100,000 distinct CDR3 sequences, of which just under 6% are seen a single time; 9.5% to 15% belongs to the top ten. Every one of the donors was a healthy Caucasian. The sample comprised memory T cells sorted from blood. The sequence was obtained from a woman in her forties or fifties in good health. The V call is TRBV7-8, the J call TRBJ2-7; no definite D call. The CDR3 DNA is TGTGCCAGCAGCTCCCAAATTGGCTCCTACGAGCAGTACTTC. Protein: CASSSQIGSYEQYF. The full variable domain, rest sourced from reference TRBV7-8 and TRBJ2-7, is GAGVSQSPRYKVAKRGQDVALRCDPISGHVSLFWYQQALGQGPEFLTYFQNEAQLDKSGLPSDRFFAERPEGSVSTLKIQRTQQEDSAVYLCASSSQIGSYEQYFGPGTRLTVT.